The T cell receptor beta chain under discussion was sequenced for a study of blood T cells in healthy people across ages. On the study more broadly: About one barcoded beta molecule per two T cells was captured by template switching. General observations from the study: Fewer expanded clones and more diversity marked long-lived versus aged donors.

CDR1 is MNHNY, CDR2 SVGAGI, per germline (reference sequence). V was shortened by 7 bases and J by 2 bases, with 17 bases between the two germline ends. The CDR3 loop spans 15 amino acids. This clonotype came up a few times. Antigen unknown. Isolation of PBMCs gave at least 7 million cells per sample. PCR was performed a second time for about 7 to 12 cycles using a sample-barcoded 5' primer and a J-beta primer mix. TCRdb reprocessed the 5' RACE reads via MiXCR and lists one record per CDR3 protein. The repertoire holds around 1,000,000 distinct CDR3 sequences, with under 30% as singletons. The data also belong to a second study, concerning T cells of mothers and their children. That paper states: Barcodes and 2-4 random nucleotides were added by M1S in the second PCR.

This chain uses TRBV6-6 with TRBJ1-2, with D hard to call. The source material was blood. This clonotype was sampled from a girl aged 2 to 10 in good health. DNA of the CDR3: TGTGCCAGCACGGTCTTCGGCACGGGGAACTATGGCTACACCTTC. Translated, it gives CASTVFGTGNYGYTF.